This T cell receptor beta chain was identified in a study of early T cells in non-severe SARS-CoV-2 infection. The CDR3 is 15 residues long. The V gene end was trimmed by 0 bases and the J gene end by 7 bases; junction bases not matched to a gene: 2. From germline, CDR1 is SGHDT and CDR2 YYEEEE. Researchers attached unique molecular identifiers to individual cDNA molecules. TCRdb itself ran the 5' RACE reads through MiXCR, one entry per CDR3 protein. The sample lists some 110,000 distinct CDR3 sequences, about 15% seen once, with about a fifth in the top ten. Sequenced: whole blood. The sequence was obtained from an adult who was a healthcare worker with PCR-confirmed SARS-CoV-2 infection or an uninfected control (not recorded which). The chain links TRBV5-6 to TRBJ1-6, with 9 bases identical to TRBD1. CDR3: CASSLAGTGNSPLHF. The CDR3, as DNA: TGTGCCAGCAGCTTGGCCGGGACAGGGAATTCACCCCTCCACTTT.